This T cell receptor beta chain emerged from a study of CD8+CD57+ T cells in acquired aplastic anemia. Whole-study results and caveats: Significant differences in CD8+ Simpson's diversity were not observed between patients and controls.

With respect to this clonotype: Its antigen remains unknown.

In patients chosen for sequencing, flow cytometry had shown CD8+CD57+ cell expansion. CDR3 length: 16 residues. Germline CDR1 and CDR2: SNHLY and FYNNEI. J was trimmed by 4 bases and V by 6 bases; bases with no gene match: 13. Both TCR beta VDJ combination and CDR3 sequence profiling were carried out. Genomic DNA was the template for this profiling. MiXCR, applied by TCRdb to the reads, yields one record per CDR3 protein. The sample yields about 270,000 distinct CDR3 sequences, roughly 82% seen once. The source of this sequence is a human donor with aplastic anemia. The sample consisted of sorted CD4+, CD8+, or CD8+CD57+ T cells (not recorded which) from PBMCs. V and J are TRBV2 and TRBJ2-5; 8 bases align to TRBD1. Written as DNA, the CDR3 is TGTGCCAGCAGAAGGGACGGACAGGGTTCGCGAGAGACCCAGTACTTC. This encodes CASRRDGQGSRETQYF.